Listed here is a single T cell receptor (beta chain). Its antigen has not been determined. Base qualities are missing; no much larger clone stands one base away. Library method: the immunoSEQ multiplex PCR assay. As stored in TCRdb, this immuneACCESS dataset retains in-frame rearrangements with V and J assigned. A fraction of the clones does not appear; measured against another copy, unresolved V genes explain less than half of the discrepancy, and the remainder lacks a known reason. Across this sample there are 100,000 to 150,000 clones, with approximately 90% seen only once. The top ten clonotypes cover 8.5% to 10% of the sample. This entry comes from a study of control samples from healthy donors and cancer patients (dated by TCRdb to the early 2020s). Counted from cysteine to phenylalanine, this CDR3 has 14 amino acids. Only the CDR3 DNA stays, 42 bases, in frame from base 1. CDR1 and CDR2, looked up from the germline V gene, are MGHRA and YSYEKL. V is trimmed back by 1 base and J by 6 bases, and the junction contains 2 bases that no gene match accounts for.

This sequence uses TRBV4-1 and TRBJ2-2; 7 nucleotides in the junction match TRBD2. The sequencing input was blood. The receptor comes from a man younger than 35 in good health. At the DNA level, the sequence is TGCGCCAGCAGCCAAGCTGGGGGGGCCGGGGAGCTGTTTTTT. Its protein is CASSQAGGAGELFF.